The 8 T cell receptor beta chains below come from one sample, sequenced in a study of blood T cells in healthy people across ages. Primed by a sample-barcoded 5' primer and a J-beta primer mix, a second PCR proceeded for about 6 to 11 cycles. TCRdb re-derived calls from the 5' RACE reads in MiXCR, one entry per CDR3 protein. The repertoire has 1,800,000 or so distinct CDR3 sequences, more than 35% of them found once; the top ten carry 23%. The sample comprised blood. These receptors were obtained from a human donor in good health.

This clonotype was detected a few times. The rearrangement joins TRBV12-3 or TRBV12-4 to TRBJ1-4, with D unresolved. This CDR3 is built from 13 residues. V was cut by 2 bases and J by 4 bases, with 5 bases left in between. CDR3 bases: TGTGCCAGCAGTTTATGGGTTAATGAAAAACTGTTTTTT. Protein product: CASSLWVNEKLFF.

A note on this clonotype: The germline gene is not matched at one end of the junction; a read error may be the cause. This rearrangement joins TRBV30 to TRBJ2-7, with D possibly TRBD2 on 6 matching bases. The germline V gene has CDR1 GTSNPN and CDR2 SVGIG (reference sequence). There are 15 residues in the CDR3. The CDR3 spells CARSALARERYEQYF. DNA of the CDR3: TGTGCCCGGAGTGCACTAGCCCGGGAACGCTACGAGCAGTACTTC. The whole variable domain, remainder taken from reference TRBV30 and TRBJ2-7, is SQTIHQWPATLVQPVGSPLSLECTVEGTSNPNLYWYRQAAGRGLQLLFYSVGIGQISSEVPQNLSASRPQDRQFILSSKKLLLSDSGFYLCARSALARERYEQYFGPGTRLTVT.

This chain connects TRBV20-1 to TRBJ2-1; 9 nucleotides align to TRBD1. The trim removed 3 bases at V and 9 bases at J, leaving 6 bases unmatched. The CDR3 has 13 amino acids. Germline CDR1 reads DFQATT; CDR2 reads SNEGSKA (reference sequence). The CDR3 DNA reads TGCAGTGCTAGGACAGGGGGATGGGTTGAGCAGTTCTTC. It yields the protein CSARTGGWVEQFF.

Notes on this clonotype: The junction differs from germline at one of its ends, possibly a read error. CDR3 bases: TGTGCCGGCAGCGTGGAGGTAGCGGGGGGCCTCACAGATACGCAGTATTTT. The encoded protein is CAGSVEVAGGLTDTQYF. The chain couples TRBV9 to TRBJ2-3, with 10 positions matching TRBD2. The CDR3 has 17 residues. The germline V gene has CDR1 SGDLS and CDR2 YYNGEE.

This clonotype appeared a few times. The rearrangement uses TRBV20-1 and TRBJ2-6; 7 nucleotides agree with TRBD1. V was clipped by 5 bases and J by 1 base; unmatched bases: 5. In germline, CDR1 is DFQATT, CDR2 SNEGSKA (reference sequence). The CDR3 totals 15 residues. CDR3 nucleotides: TGCAGTGCTCCGACAGGGTGGTCTGGGGCCAACGTCCTGACTTTC. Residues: CSAPTGWSGANVLTF.

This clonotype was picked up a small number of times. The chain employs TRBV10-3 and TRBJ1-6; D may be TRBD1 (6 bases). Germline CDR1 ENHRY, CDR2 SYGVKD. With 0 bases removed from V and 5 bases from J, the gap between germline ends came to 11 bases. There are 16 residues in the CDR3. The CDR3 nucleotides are TGTGCCATCAGTGAGTCTTGGCAGGGGAATAATTCACCCCTCCACTTT. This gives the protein CAISESWQGNNSPLHF.

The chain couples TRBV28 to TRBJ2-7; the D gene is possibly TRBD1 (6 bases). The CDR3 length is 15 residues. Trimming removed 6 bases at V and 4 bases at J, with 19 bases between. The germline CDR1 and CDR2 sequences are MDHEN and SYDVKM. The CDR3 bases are TGTGCCAGCAGAAAATCACGGACAGTATTTTACGAGCAGTACTTC. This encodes CASRKSRTVFYEQYF.

The CDR3 protein is CSVEAGELSGETQYF. DNA for the CDR3: TGCAGCGTTGAGGCAGGGGAACTTTCCGGGGAGACCCAGTACTTC. This chain uses TRBV29-1 with TRBJ2-5; D possibly corresponds to TRBD1 (6 bases). CDR1 is SQVTM and CDR2 is ANQGSEA in the germline V gene. The CDR3 sequence is 15 residues long. V was pared by 3 bases and J by 5 bases, with 19 bases between.